Described below is a single TCR beta chain sequence and its context. This clone was recorded once. Its antigen is unknown. No base qualities exist here, and no much larger clone lies one base off it. Via the germline V gene, CDR1 is SNHLY and CDR2 FYNNEI. V is cut back by 1 base and J by 5 bases, with 5 bases in the junction unmatched. The CDR3 holds 17 amino acids from the cysteine to the phenylalanine. Only the CDR3 DNA stays, 51 bases, in frame from base 1. Using the deep immunoSEQ assay, TCR CDR3 regions were amplified from genomic DNA by multiplex PCR. For each cell subset, the extracted genomic DNA was distributed evenly across all wells of several immunoSEQ 96-well plates, and each plate served as one replicate. For sorted subsets, each replicate PCR was loaded with roughly 190 ng genomic DNA, equivalent to about 33,000 T cell genomes. The purified libraries were quantified using a Qubit 3.0 fluorometer, sized with a Bioanalyzer 2100, and then quantified again using the KAPA Library Quantification kit. Every immunoSEQ 96-well plate was sequenced on a dedicated single-read 150-cycle Illumina NextSeq 550 flow cell. In the source study's methods: Because only junctional sequences without quality scores were contained in the immunoSEQ output, filtering matching that applied to full-length reads could not be performed. Sequences were annotated with PyIR, a Python wrapper for IgBLAST v1.9, using IMGT germline references to assign V/J genes and CDR3. Reads with weak V/J assignments (E-value above 1e-6), missing CDR3, stop codons, out-of-frame junctions, or ambiguous translated residues were removed. V3J clonotypes were defined as sequences sharing the same inferred V gene, J gene, and CDR3 amino acid sequence. The percentage overlap between two repertoires was calculated by dividing the number of shared unique clonotypes by the size of the smaller repertoire. Richness of each repertoire was evaluated using RTK rarefaction, the Chao1 estimator, and Recon v2.1 estimates of unobserved clonotypes. OLGA was used to compute generation probabilities for all TCRbeta clonotypes that the gDNA method yielded from a handful of donors. TCRdb provides this immuneACCESS table in a form limited to in-frame rearrangements. Some clones are lacking; in checked studies, under half of them reflect an unresolved V gene, and why the rest are absent is not known. The V and J calls and clone size are taken from that table; D and trimming were inferred from the DNA. The sample table records around 700,000 clones; around 73% of these occur just once. The ten largest clones represent more than 1.5% of the sample.

The sample comes from a study of shared clonotypes between healthy human individuals (dated by TCRdb to about 2020). Turning to the overall study: A few men and a couple of women, aged 18 to 49 years, made up the cohort. For each donor, CD4 naive and CD4 memory were each run on three plates, CD8 naive on two plates, and CD8 memory on one plate. To estimate repertoire size and how much clonotype sharing occurs between individuals, the study deeply sequenced the blood TCR repertoires of roughly 5 healthy adults. To increase sequencing depth and limit assay-specific biases, TCR repertoire library preparation and sequencing were carried out by different laboratories using diverse techniques. Per donor, leukapheresis produced somewhere between about 0.85 and 10 billion PBMCs. What the authors observed across the whole study: Sampling was limited to blood, and TCR repertoires in tissue likely differ from TCR repertoires in blood. Incomplete sequencing was indicated by rarefaction of sorted-subset datasets, despite the large sequencing depth. Because the study included only a small number of donors, the genetic and exposure-history diversity represented was limited. Naive subsets generally had larger estimated clonotype richness than memory subsets did. Compared with non-shared clonotypes, clonotypes shared by all four sorted-subset donors had higher generation probabilities. Pairwise subsampling indicated that sequencing depth was expected to affect the degree of clonotype sharing among donors. When four donors were compared, the shared fraction of clonotypes was around 5% for naive CD4, about 4% for naive CD8, roughly 2.3% for memory CD4, and less than 0.5% for memory CD8.

Donors were healthy HIV-negative adults with no recently reported acute infections or vaccinations. Every donor was a Caucasian adult living in Nashville, Tennessee, USA. CD4+ T cells were enriched by magnetic negative selection, after which naive cells were positively selected on CD45RA and the negative fraction was taken as the memory subset. Blood was obtained by leukapheresis, after which PBMCs were separated by Ficoll-Histopaque density gradient centrifugation and cryopreserved in liquid nitrogen vapor phase. Analytical flow cytometry was used to check the purity and quantity of each magnetically sorted T cell population. Genomic DNA was isolated from each sorted fraction and quantified by UV absorbance on a Nanodrop 2000c.

The TCR originated in a woman in her 30s in good health. The chain is made from TRBV2 and TRBJ2-5, with 15 junctional bases fitting TRBD2. Sequenced input: memory CD4+ T cells sorted from blood. Interpreted using the paper, the cell subset or site label stands for: CD45RA-negative fraction. The DNA reads as follows: TGTGCCAGCAGTGAAGGGACTAGCGGGAGGGCCTGGGAGACCCAGTACTTC. Protein translation: CASSEGTSGRAWETQYF.